These T cell receptor beta chains were read from a single sample in a study of blood T cell repertoires in COVID-19. Generated by immunoSEQ multiplex PCR, the TCRdb table keeps only in-frame clones and is missing some. The profile shows 130,000 to 150,000 clones, roughly four fifths of them singletons. The sample taken for sequencing was peripheral blood. The receptors stem from an elderly man with acute or convalescent COVID-19. Each CDR3 is given with its conserved first and last residue. Each record gives: CDR3 length, V gene, D gene, clone size, J gene, CDR3 protein, CDR3 DNA. The D gene is left open where the match is weak. Not every row has a clone size; where given, it reads once, few, many or a size class.

11,TRBV10-3,.,.,TRBJ1-6,CAISEGPSLHF,TGTGCCATCAGTGAGGGGCCATCCCTCCACTTT
13,TRBV20-1,.,few,TRBJ2-5,CSASYSSRGTQYF,TGCAGTGCTAGTTATTCGTCACGGGGGACCCAGTACTTC
13,TRBV19,.,.,TRBJ1-3,CASRRPTGNTIYF,TGTGCCAGCAGACGCCCGACAGGAAACACCATATATTTT
17,TRBV11-2,TRBD1,.,TRBJ1-2,CASSARRTGGAYYGYTF,TGTGCCAGCAGCGCTAGAAGGACAGGGGGGGCCTACTATGGCTACACCTTC
13,TRBV29-1,.,.,TRBJ2-3,CSVAGLVTVTQYF,TGCAGCGTTGCAGGACTGGTAACAGTTACGCAGTATTTT
16,TRBV21-1,.,.,TRBJ2-1,CASSKNTSGGYNEQFF,TGTGCCAGCAGCAAAAACACTAGCGGGGGCTACAATGAGCAGTTCTTC
16,TRBV5-6,TRBD1,.,TRBJ2-4,CASSSAGTGGRNIQYF,TGTGCCAGCAGCTCGGCGGGGACAGGGGGCAGAAACATTCAGTACTTC
14,TRBV4-3,.,.,TRBJ1-2,CASSQDSQGLGYTF,TGCGCCAGCAGCCAAGATTCGCAGGGGTTGGGCTACACCTTC
11,TRBV6-5,.,.,TRBJ1-2,CASNGGYGYTF,TGTGCCAGCAACGGCGGATATGGCTACACCTTC
15,TRBV5-4,TRBD1,once,TRBJ1-1,CASSLPQGASDEAFF,TGTGCCAGCAGCCTGCCTCAGGGGGCCTCAGATGAAGCTTTCTTT
15,TRBV28,.,.,TRBJ1-4,CASSIQGPANEKLFF,TGTGCCAGCAGTATACAGGGTCCGGCTAATGAAAAACTGTTTTTT
15,TRBV27,.,.,TRBJ1-1,CASSSSGYLNTEAFF,TGTGCCAGCAGCTCATCGGGGTACTTGAACACTGAAGCTTTCTTT
15,TRBV7-2,.,.,TRBJ1-4,CASSLGTAENEKLFF,TGTGCCAGCAGCTTAGGGACAGCAGAGAATGAAAAACTGTTTTTT
14,TRBV27,TRBD1,.,TRBJ1-4,CASSYRDRDEKLFF,TGTGCCAGCAGTTACCGGGACAGGGACGAAAAACTGTTTTTT
15,TRBV28,TRBD1,.,TRBJ1-6,CASSFEQGNNSPLHF,TGTGCCAGCAGTTTCGAACAGGGGAATAATTCACCCCTCCACTTT
19,TRBV7-2,.,.,TRBJ2-5,CASSNSLGSIISSQETQYF,TGTGCCAGCAGCAACTCCCTCGGGTCTATCATATCGTCCCAAGAGACCCAGTACTTC
15,TRBV3-1/TRBV3-2,TRBD1,.,TRBJ1-5,CASSPPGQGDQPQHF,TGTGCCAGCAGCCCTCCGGGACAGGGGGATCAGCCCCAGCATTTT
15,TRBV20-1,.,few,TRBJ1-2,CSASRVGSAGYGYTF,TGCAGTGCTAGTAGGGTGGGCAGTGCGGGATATGGCTACACCTTC
15,TRBV10-1,TRBD1,.,TRBJ2-2,CASSGDREGSGELFF,TGCGCCAGCAGTGGGGACAGGGAGGGTTCCGGGGAGCTGTTTTTT
11,TRBV11-2,.,.,TRBJ1-2,CASSLGPRSTF,TGTGCCAGCAGCTTAGGCCCCCGGTCCACCTTC
15,TRBV19,.,.,TRBJ2-2,CASRSSGTNTGELFF,TGTGCCAGTAGATCCTCGGGAACGAACACCGGGGAGCTGTTTTTT
16,TRBV5-5,TRBD1,.,TRBJ1-5,CASSLGWDSALGPQHF,TGTGCCAGCAGCTTGGGTTGGGACAGTGCCCTCGGGCCCCAGCATTTT
13,TRBV25-1,.,once,TRBJ2-7,CASSDSGYNEQYF,TGTGCCAGCAGTGATTCAGGGTACAATGAGCAGTACTTC
17,TRBV11-2,TRBD1,.,TRBJ2-4,CASSPWDSLIAKNIQYF,TGTGCCAGCAGCCCCTGGGACAGCTTAATAGCCAAAAACATTCAGTACTTC
15,TRBV7-9,.,.,TRBJ2-1,CASSLGGWPYNEQFF,TGTGCCAGCAGCTTAGGCGGTTGGCCCTACAATGAGCAGTTCTTC
13,TRBV5-1,.,.,TRBJ1-2,CASSLEQNYGYTF,TGCGCCAGCAGCTTGGAACAGAACTATGGCTACACCTTC
16,TRBV7-9,TRBD1,.,TRBJ1-5,CASSLAQGAGLQPQHF,TGTGCCAGCAGCTTAGCCCAGGGGGCCGGCCTTCAGCCCCAGCATTTT
14,TRBV5-1,.,.,TRBJ1-4,CASSLGQINEKLFF,TGCGCCAGCAGCTTGGGGCAGATTAATGAAAAACTGTTTTTT
16,TRBV29-1,.,once,TRBJ1-2,CSVEGQTEAFYGGYTF,TGCAGCGTTGAAGGGCAGACGGAGGCGTTTTATGGTGGCTACACCTTC
16,TRBV28,.,.,TRBJ1-1,CASSLGAALGTPEAFF,TGTGCCAGCAGCCTGGGGGCAGCCCTGGGCACCCCTGAAGCTTTCTTT
15,TRBV2,.,.,TRBJ1-2,CASRRSLEGNYGYTF,TGTGCCAGCAGGCGATCCCTCGAGGGTAACTATGGCTACACCTTC
15,TRBV7-2,.,.,TRBJ2-3,CASSSQTGSTDTQYF,TGTGCCAGCAGCTCCCAGACAGGTAGCACAGATACGCAGTATTTT
14,TRBV6-2/TRBV6-3,.,.,TRBJ2-7,CASSTGVGVDEQYF,TGTGCCAGCAGTACGGGTGTAGGGGTCGACGAGCAGTACTTC
13,TRBV29-1,.,.,TRBJ2-1,CSVVRGQMYEQFF,TGCAGCGTCGTAAGGGGCCAGATGTATGAGCAGTTCTTC
11,TRBV18,.,.,TRBJ1-2,CASSPQRGYTF,TGTGCCAGCTCACCACAGCGAGGCTACACCTTC
14,TRBV10-3,TRBD1,.,TRBJ2-7,CAISPRDRGFEQYF,TGTGCCATCAGTCCCCGGGACAGGGGGTTCGAGCAGTACTTC
17,TRBV6-6,TRBD1,few,TRBJ2-7,CASSHLFKGQGAYEQYF,TGTGCCAGCAGTCACCTATTCAAGGGACAGGGGGCATACGAGCAGTACTTC
12,TRBV2,.,.,TRBJ1-4,CASRQDNEKLFF,TGTGCCAGCAGACAGGATAATGAAAAACTGTTTTTT
13,TRBV5-4,.,few,TRBJ2-5,CASSLDFQETQYF,TGTGCCAGCAGCTTGGACTTCCAAGAGACCCAGTACTTC
13,TRBV18,.,few,TRBJ2-7,CASSPERDNEQYF,TGTGCCAGCTCACCAGAACGGGACAATGAGCAGTACTTC
14,TRBV2,.,.,TRBJ2-2,CASSEVGLEGELFF,TGTGCCAGCAGTGAAGTGGGCCTGGAAGGGGAGCTGTTTTTT
18,TRBV11-3,TRBD1,.,TRBJ2-4,CASSTRDRGQGAKNIQYF,TGTGCCAGCAGCACCCGGGACAGGGGGCAAGGGGCCAAAAACATTCAGTACTTC
15,TRBV7-2,TRBD1,.,TRBJ2-2,CASSFGQGLGGELFF,TGTGCCAGCAGCTTCGGACAGGGTCTTGGCGGGGAGCTGTTTTTT
13,TRBV19,.,.,TRBJ2-5,CASSTRTEETQYF,TGTGCCAGTAGTACCCGGACAGAAGAGACCCAGTACTTC
11,TRBV19,.,.,TRBJ2-7,CGPRRTYEQYF,TGTGGCCCTAGGCGAACCTACGAGCAGTACTTC
14,TRBV27,.,.,TRBJ2-5,CASSRLTGRETQYF,TGTGCCAGCAGTAGGTTGACAGGGAGGGAGACCCAGTACTTC
15,TRBV4-2,TRBD2,.,TRBJ2-1,CASSLGGGSGGRQFF,TGTGCCAGCAGCCTGGGAGGGGGTAGCGGGGGTAGGCAGTTCTTC
15,TRBV7-3,.,once,TRBJ2-7,CASSPTRTATYEQYF,TGTGCCAGCAGCCCCACCAGGACTGCTACCTACGAGCAGTACTTC
13,TRBV10-3,TRBD1,.,TRBJ1-1,CAISETQGAVAFF,TGTGCCATCAGTGAGACACAGGGGGCGGTCGCTTTCTTT
14,TRBV11-3,TRBD1,.,TRBJ2-7,CASSFGQAGGEQYF,TGTGCCAGCAGCTTCGGACAGGCCGGAGGCGAGCAGTACTTC
14,TRBV6-5,.,few,TRBJ2-7,CASSSGTQSGEQYF,TGTGCCAGCAGCTCCGGGACACAATCGGGGGAGCAGTACTTC
14,TRBV25-1,.,.,TRBJ1-1,CASSGTEGGTEAFF,TGTGCCAGCAGTGGGACAGAAGGAGGCACTGAAGCTTTCTTT
15,TRBV5-1,.,.,TRBJ2-7,CASSLSDSPTYEQYF,TGCGCCAGCAGCTTGAGCGACAGCCCCACCTACGAGCAGTACTTC
16,TRBV7-7,TRBD1,few,TRBJ1-1,CASSPYTGQGNTEAFF,TGTGCCAGCAGCCCGTATACGGGACAGGGGAACACTGAAGCTTTCTTT
13,TRBV3-1/TRBV3-2,TRBD1,few,TRBJ1-2,CASSQGTGQAYTF,TGTGCCAGCAGCCAAGGTACGGGACAGGCCTACACCTTC